Presented here are 29 T cell receptor beta chains from one specimen sequenced in a study of radiotherapy plus CTLA-4 blockade in lung cancer. The assay was immunoSEQ multiplex PCR, and TCRdb's table has in-frame clones only and misses some. Of approximately 69,000 clones in the sample, approximately 80% were seen once. Sequenced here: peripheral blood, sampled from a patient treated with radiotherapy plus ipilimumab. The origin of the receptors is a human donor with non-small cell lung cancer who had a complete response to radiotherapy plus ipilimumab.

This chain uses TRBV7-9 with TRBJ1-4, with 7 bases identical to TRBD1. Germline V gene data show CDR1 as SEHNR and CDR2 as FQNEAQ (reference sequence). Trimming removed 5 bases from V and 8 bases from J; junction bases left unmatched: 8. This CDR3 contains 14 residues. CDR3 amino acids: CASSLEGAREKLFF. CDR3 coding DNA: TGTGCCAGCAGCCTTGAGGGGGCAAGGGAAAAACTGTTTTTT.

The rearrangement uses TRBV5-6 and TRBJ1-2; D remains unclear. In germline, CDR1 is SGHDT, CDR2 YYEEEE. Trimming stripped 3 bases from V and 2 bases from J, with 2 bases between. There are 11 residues in the CDR3. In nucleotides, the CDR3 is TGTGCCAGCAGCTGGAACTATGGCTACACCTTC. Its protein is CASSWNYGYTF. Variable domain in full (rest from reference TRBV5-6 and TRBJ1-2): DAGVTQSPTHLIKTRGQQVTLRCSPKSGHDTVSWYQQALGQGPQFIFQYYEEEERQRGNFPDRFSGHQFPNYSSELNVNALLLGDSALYLCASSWNYGYTFGSGTRLTVV.

The chain recombines TRBV7-9 with TRBJ1-4; D is perhaps TRBD1 (5 bases). V lost 11 bases to trimming and J lost 2 bases, with 12 bases between them. Germline V lookup: CDR1 SEHNR, CDR2 FQNEAQ (reference sequence). The CDR3 is 13 residues long. CDR3 in amino acids: CAASGTTNEKLFF. In DNA, the CDR3 is TGTGCCGCCTCAGGGACGACTAATGAAAAACTGTTTTTT.

This chain's CDR3 is CASSINSEVEQFF. Written as DNA, the CDR3 is TGTGCCAGCAGCATCAATAGCGAAGTTGAGCAGTTCTTC. V and J are TRBV11-3 and TRBJ2-1, with D perhaps TRBD2 (5 bases). In germline, CDR1 is SGHNT, CDR2 YENEEA. The CDR3 runs 13 residues. Trimming removed 5 bases at V and 9 bases at J, with 14 bases between.

In this sample, this clone turned up once. V gene TRBV5-4 combines with J gene TRBJ2-5; 8 bases map to TRBD1. Germline V CDR1 and CDR2: SGHNT, YYREEE (reference sequence). With V trimmed by 4 bases and J by 4 bases, 12 bases remained unmatched. CDR3 length equals 16 residues. The CDR3 sequence: CASSPTGQGAGETQYF. CDR3 bases: TGTGCCAGCAGCCCCACCGGGCAGGGGGCGGGAGAGACCCAGTACTTC.

Only a few counts were recorded for this clone. The chain links TRBV7-2 to TRBJ2-4, with 7 bases fitting TRBD2. CDR1 is SGHTA and CDR2 is FQGNSA in the germline V gene. The length of the CDR3 is 14 residues. V shed 5 bases and J 1 base; nucleotides not matched to a gene: 2. CDR3 residues: CASSPAGAKNIQYF. DNA of the CDR3: TGTGCCAGCAGCCCAGCGGGGGCCAAAAACATTCAGTACTTC.

This chain uses TRBV5-1 with TRBJ1-5; 7 nucleotides agree with TRBD1. V was pared by 4 bases and J by 7 bases, with 11 bases of the junction left unmatched. The CDR3 is 15 amino acids. Germline CDR1 is SGHRS and CDR2 is YFSETQ. The CDR3 protein is CASSEQGRGGQPQHF. The CDR3 DNA sequence: TGCGCCAGCAGCGAACAGGGGCGGGGTGGACAGCCCCAGCATTTT.

This clone is termed medium-sized. This sequence joins TRBV12-2 and TRBJ2-4; TRBD2 is the table's D call, not checked against the DNA. TRBV12-2 constitutes a pseudogene. The CDR3 is 16 amino acids. The CDR3 region has the DNA TGTGCAAGTCGCTTAGCGGTCGGACTAGCCAAAAACATTCAGTACTTC. It translates to CASRLAVGLAKNIQYF.

V usage is TRBV19 and J usage is TRBJ2-2; the match to TRBD2 covers 7 bases. The CDR3 extends over 15 amino acids. Per germline, CDR1 LNHDA and CDR2 SQIVND (reference sequence). The trim removed 3 bases at V and 4 bases at J, leaving 5 bases unmatched. CDR3: CASSITGGGTGELFF. The CDR3 bases are TGTGCCAGTAGTATCACGGGGGGTGGCACCGGGGAGCTGTTTTTT.

The chain links TRBV19 to TRBJ2-1; 8 bases agree with TRBD2. Looked up from germline, CDR1 is LNHDA and CDR2 is SQIVND (reference sequence). Trimming at V came to 8 bases and at J to 4 bases, leaving 7 bases not matched to a gene. The CDR3 has 14 amino acids. The CDR3 region has the DNA TGTGCCAGTTCCACTAGCGGCCTTTACAATGAGCAGTTCTTC. Its protein product is CASSTSGLYNEQFF.

The chain carries TRBV6-1 and TRBJ2-3, with 7 positions matching TRBD1. CDR3 length: 15 amino acids. V gave up 5 bases and J gave up 0 bases; unmatched junction bases: 5. Germline lookup yields CDR1 MNHNS and CDR2 SASEGT. CDR3 protein: CASSPTGFSTDTQYF. CDR3 DNA: TGTGCCAGCAGTCCGACAGGGTTTAGCACAGATACGCAGTATTTT.

The chain recombines TRBV5-6 with TRBJ1-2; D might be TRBD1 (6 bases). The CDR3 has 12 amino acids. V was pared by 1 base and J by 8 bases, with 9 bases between. CDR1 and CDR2 from the germline V gene are SGHDT and YYEEEE. The CDR3 DNA sequence: TGTGCCAGCAGCTTGAACCAGGGGGGCTACACCTTC. Amino acids: CASSLNQGGYTF.

The gene calls are TRBV4-3 and TRBJ2-5; the match to TRBD2 covers 10 bases. V was clipped by 0 bases and J by 5 bases; unmatched bases: 9. CDR1 and CDR2 from the germline V gene are LGHNA and YSLEER. The CDR3 covers 17 residues. The CDR3: CASSQDLAGVVGETQYF. Here the CDR3 DNA reads TGCGCCAGCAGCCAAGACCTAGCGGGAGTGGTGGGTGAGACCCAGTACTTC.

A few counts support this clone. The rearrangement links TRBV27 to TRBJ2-7; 11 bases align to TRBD2. The trim removed 1 base at V and 6 bases at J, leaving 5 bases unmatched. The CDR3 has 15 residues. CDR1 and CDR2 from the germline V gene are MNHEY and SMNVEV (reference sequence). The CDR3 is CASSLLASGRSEQYV. For the CDR3, the DNA is TGTGCCAGCAGTTTATTGGCTAGCGGGAGGTCCGAGCAGTACGTC.

This sequence joins TRBV5-1 and TRBJ2-2; 8 nucleotides line up with TRBD1. The CDR3 length is 15 residues. J lost 1 base, V lost 5 bases, and 4 bases had no gene match. The V gene's germline CDR1 is SGHRS and CDR2 YFSETQ. CDR3 coding DNA: TGCGCCAGCAGAGCAGGGACAGGGAACACCGGGGAGCTGTTTTTT. Protein product: CASRAGTGNTGELFF. The full variable domain, completed using reference TRBV5-1 and TRBJ2-2, is KAGVTQTPRYLIKTRGQQVTLSCSPISGHRSVSWYQQTPGQGLQFLFEYFSETQRNKGNFPGRFSGRQFSNSRSEMNVSTLELGDSALYLCASRAGTGNTGELFFGEGSRLTVL.

This clone has more than one count but fewer than ten. The chain recombines TRBV9 with TRBJ2-2; D might be TRBD1 (6 bases). Germline V lookup: CDR1 SGDLS, CDR2 YYNGEE. The CDR3 spans 12 residues. V was pared by 3 bases and J by 9 bases, with 9 bases between. The CDR3 loop is CASSGGQWELFF. CDR3 nucleotide sequence: TGTGCCAGCAGCGGAGGACAGTGGGAGCTGTTTTTT. Together with reference TRBV9 and TRBJ2-2, the CDR3 gives the full variable domain: DSGVTQTPKHLITATGQRVTLRCSPRSGDLSVYWYQQSLDQGLQFLIQYYNGEERAKGNILERFSAQQFPDLHSELNLSSLELGDSALYFCASSGGQWELFFGEGSRLTVL.

The genes are TRBV5-4 and TRBJ1-1, with TRBD1 identical over 8 bases. Trimming took 4 bases from V and 1 from J; bases not matched to a gene: 6. The CDR3 totals 15 residues. Germline V gene sequence: CDR1 SGHNT, CDR2 YYREEE (reference sequence). The DNA of the CDR3 is TGTGCCAGCAGCCGCCCTGGGACAGGGAACACTGAAGCTTTCTTT. As protein: CASSRPGTGNTEAFF.

V gene TRBV2 combines with J gene TRBJ1-5; 8 nucleotides line up with TRBD1. CDR1 is SNHLY and CDR2 is FYNNEI in the germline V gene. The CDR3 sequence is 14 residues long. J gave up 4 bases and V 7 bases, and 6 bases lay outside the gene matches. The CDR3 DNA is TGTGCCAGCACCGGACAGGGAGGGAATCAGCCCCAGCATTTT. It specifies CASTGQGGNQPQHF. The full variable domain, with the rest looked up from reference TRBV2 and TRBJ1-5, is EPEVTQTPSHQVTQMGQEVILRCVPISNHLYFYWYRQILGQKVEFLVSFYNNEISEKSEIFDDQFSVERPDGSNFTLKIRSTKLEDSAMYFCASTGQGGNQPQHFGDGTRLSIL.

V is TRBV5-1 and J is TRBJ2-1; no clear D gene. Germline values: CDR1 SGHRS, CDR2 YFSETQ. V gave up 3 bases and J gave up 8 bases, with 12 bases separating them. The CDR3 consists of 13 residues. The CDR3 DNA sequence: TGCGCCAGCAGCTCACCAGTACGGGATGAGCAGTTCTTC. Translated: CASSSPVRDEQFF. Complete variable domain (other parts from reference TRBV5-1 and TRBJ2-1): KAGVTQTPRYLIKTRGQQVTLSCSPISGHRSVSWYQQTPGQGLQFLFEYFSETQRNKGNFPGRFSGRQFSNSRSEMNVSTLELGDSALYLCASSSPVRDEQFFGPGTRLTVL.

This chain uses TRBV19 with TRBJ2-7; D unclear. Germline CDR1 LNHDA, CDR2 SQIVND (reference sequence). V lost 1 base to trimming and J lost 3 bases, with 13 bases between them. This CDR3 has 15 amino acids. In nucleotides, the CDR3 is TGTGCCAGTAGTATAGGAAAATGGCACTTCTACGAGCAGTACGTC. Translating gives CASSIGKWHFYEQYV.

The V gene is TRBV11-2, the J gene TRBJ1-4, with D possibly TRBD1 on 6 matching bases. The CDR3 consists of 11 residues. Germline CDR1 and CDR2: SGHAT and FQNNGV. Trimming cost V 6 bases and J 13 bases, with 12 bases left between them. CDR3: CASSLQGGLFF. The CDR3 coding sequence is TGTGCCAGCAGTTTACAGGGAGGACTGTTTTTT.

This rearrangement joins TRBV5-4 to TRBJ2-1; 10 nucleotides agree with TRBD2. Germline V gene lookup returns CDR1 SGHNT and CDR2 YYREEE (reference sequence). CDR3 length equals 17 residues. The V gene end was trimmed by 4 bases and the J gene end by 3 bases; junction bases not matched to a gene: 10. CDR3 in amino acids: CASSPPPGTSVYNEQFF. The CDR3 DNA reads TGTGCCAGCAGCCCCCCACCCGGGACTAGCGTCTACAATGAGCAGTTCTTC. Together with reference TRBV5-4 and TRBJ2-1, the CDR3 gives the full variable domain: ETGVTQSPTHLIKTRGQQVTLRCSSQSGHNTVSWYQQALGQGPQFIFQYYREEENGRGNFPPRFSGLQFPNYSSELNVNALELDDSALYLCASSPPPGTSVYNEQFFGPGTRLTVL.

This chain uses TRBV28 with TRBJ2-7; 13 nucleotides match TRBD2. The ends lost 5 bases at V and 2 bases at J; junction bases unmatched: 3. This CDR3 is 15 amino acids long. Germline CDR1 is MDHEN and CDR2 is SYDVKM. The CDR3 spells CASSPGTSGTYEQYV. In DNA form, the CDR3 reads TGTGCCAGCAGTCCAGGGACTAGCGGGACCTACGAGCAGTACGTC.

This clone was seen once. The chain is built from TRBV5-6 and TRBJ1-1; a possible D gene is TRBD1 (5 bases). Per germline, CDR1 SGHDT and CDR2 YYEEEE. With 2 bases removed from V and 11 bases from J, the gap between germline ends came to 13 bases. The CDR3 has 12 residues. CDR3 DNA sequence: TGTGCCAGCAGCTTAAGGGCAGGGTACGCTTTCTTT. Residues: CASSLRAGYAFF.

This rearrangement joins TRBV7-9 to TRBJ1-2; 8 positions match TRBD1. The CDR3 runs 15 residues. The V gene end was trimmed by 1 base and the J gene end by 1 base; junction bases not matched to a gene: 2. CDR1 and CDR2 (germline): SEHNR, FQNEAQ (reference sequence). CDR3 sequence reads: CASSLGQGSNYGYTF. CDR3 DNA sequence: TGTGCCAGCAGCTTAGGACAGGGGAGTAACTATGGCTACACCTTC.

V is TRBV7-2 and J is TRBJ1-6, with a possible D match to TRBD1 (5 bases). This CDR3 is 18 amino acids long. V was pared by 1 base and J by 7 bases, with 20 bases between. Germline-derived CDR1 and CDR2 are SGHTA and FQGNSA. CDR3 residues: CASSLVLGTLPGNSPLHF. CDR3 nucleotides: TGTGCCAGCAGCTTAGTTCTCGGCACACTGCCAGGGAATTCACCCCTCCACTTT. The full variable domain, completed using reference TRBV7-2 and TRBJ1-6, is GAGVSQSPSNKVTEKGKDVELRCDPISGHTALYWYRQSLGQGLEFLIYFQGNSAPDKSGLPSDRFSAERTGGSVSTLTIQRTQQEDSAVYLCASSLVLGTLPGNSPLHFGNGTRLTVT.

This chain connects TRBV5-6 to TRBJ1-1, with D unclear. V lost 1 base to trimming and J lost 8 bases, with 9 bases between them. There are 12 residues in the CDR3. Germline V lookup: CDR1 SGHDT, CDR2 YYEEEE. Here the CDR3 reads CASSLRDLEAFF. In DNA form, the CDR3 reads TGTGCCAGCAGCTTGAGGGATCTAGAAGCTTTCTTT.

V gene TRBV19 combines with J gene TRBJ1-1; perhaps TRBD1 as D (5 bases). Per the germline V gene, CDR1 is LNHDA and CDR2 is SQIVND (reference sequence). Trimming pared 5 bases from V and 1 base from J, leaving 11 bases between. The CDR3 loop spans 14 amino acids. CDR3: CASSSPDKNTEAFF. CDR3 DNA: TGTGCCAGTAGTTCCCCGGACAAGAACACTGAAGCTTTCTTT.

This chain joins TRBV4-1 and TRBJ1-4; D call uncertain. The CDR3 is 16 residues long. Trimming removed 1 base from V and 8 bases from J, with 17 bases in between. Germline V gene lookup returns CDR1 MGHRA and CDR2 YSYEKL. CDR3 in DNA: TGCGCCAGCAGCCAAGCTGTCTCTCAACGGTACGAAAAACTGTTTTTT. Protein sequence: CASSQAVSQRYEKLFF.